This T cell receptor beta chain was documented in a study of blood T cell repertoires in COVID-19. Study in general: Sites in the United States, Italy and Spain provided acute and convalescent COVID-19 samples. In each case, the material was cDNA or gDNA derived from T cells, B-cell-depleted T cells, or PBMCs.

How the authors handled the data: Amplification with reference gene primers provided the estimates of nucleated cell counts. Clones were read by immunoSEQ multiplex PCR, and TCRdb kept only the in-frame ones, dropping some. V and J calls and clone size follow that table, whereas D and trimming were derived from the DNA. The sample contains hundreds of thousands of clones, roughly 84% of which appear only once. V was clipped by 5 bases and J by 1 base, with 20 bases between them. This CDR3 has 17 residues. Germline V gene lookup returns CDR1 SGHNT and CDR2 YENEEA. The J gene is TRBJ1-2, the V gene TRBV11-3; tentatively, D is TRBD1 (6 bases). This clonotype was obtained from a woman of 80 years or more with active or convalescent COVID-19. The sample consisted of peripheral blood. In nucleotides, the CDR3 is TGTGCCAGCAGCCGGCCGAGGACAGCCACCGTTAACTATGGCTACACCTTC. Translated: CASSRPRTATVNYGYTF.